This T cell receptor beta chain was obtained from a study of vaccination effects on CD4 cells after COVID-19. Regarding the study as a whole: Recruitment yielded few convalescent patients, and the study had no early post-infection timepoints.

CDR1 and CDR2 from the germline V gene are SGHDN and FVKESK. The V end lost 0 bases, the J end lost 0 bases, and 9 bases lay between the germline ends. The CDR3 length is 17 residues. Details on this clone: Antigen unknown.

Sequencing was preceded by expansion of antigen-specific CD4+ T cells with viral peptide pools in the ViraFEST assay. After around nine days in culture, the CD4+ T cells were isolated. Participants received two doses of either the BNT162b2 or mRNA-1273 vaccine. Recipients of the vaccine had no prior SARS-CoV-2 infection and negative nucleocapsid antibodies. With 10 ug/ml peptides and 9 to 10 IU/ml IL-2, fewer than 2.5 million PBMC per well were cultured. Cells had half their medium changed to IL-2 medium on days 3 and 7. The repertoire was sequenced with immunoSEQ multiplex PCR; TCRdb's copy has only in-frame clones and lacks some. The sample includes about 64,000 clones, roughly 78% of them seen just once.

This clonotype originated in a human donor who received a COVID-19 vaccine. The chain uses TRBV14 and TRBJ2-6; D gene uncertain. This specimen was CD4+ T cells from PBMCs cultured with HCoV-OC43 spike peptides, taken after COVID-19 vaccination. The subset denotes: HCoV-OC43 spike overlapping peptide pool stimulation. CDR3: CASSQDWGHSGANVLTF. For the CDR3, the DNA is TGTGCCAGCAGCCAAGATTGGGGTCACTCTGGGGCCAACGTCCTGACTTTC.